The following is a T cell receptor (beta chain) sequence with its context. Its cognate antigen is unknown. This specimen comes from a study of a mutant IDH1 vaccine in newly diagnosed glioma. Study as a whole: Patients received vaccination from 4-6 weeks after radiotherapy alone, or with temozolomide cycles. Mean patient age was about 40 years; 62.5% were male and about 40% female. Findings of the study overall: Pseudoprogression showed no apparent link to changes in top peripheral T cell clonotypes.

Sample time point: week 11, during vaccination. In the vaccine, a single dose held 300 ug of the mutant IDH1 20-mer peptide, along with topical imiquimod. New WHO grade 3 or 4 IDH1-mutant, ATRX-lost astrocytomas were present in all donors. The germline V gene has CDR1 SGHTA and CDR2 FQGNSA. The CDR3 covers 18 residues. Unmatched junction bases numbered 4, after V lost 0 bases and J lost 3 bases. Measured with immunoSEQ multiplex PCR; TCRdb has only the in-frame clones, and not every one. This table has roughly 120,000 clones, around 77% appearing once. Material: PBMCs, obtained from a glioma patient whose treatment included an IDH1 peptide vaccine. V usage is TRBV7-2 and J usage is TRBJ2-1; 14 bases fit TRBD2. The source is a man in his forties with glioma. The DNA of the CDR3 is TGTGCCAGCAGCTTAGCGACTAGCGGGGGGGTAAACTACAATGAGCAGTTCTTC. Protein: CASSLATSGGVNYNEQFF.